These 24 T cell receptor beta chains were sequenced from one sample in a study of blood T cells in healthy people across ages. It was with a sample-barcoded 5' primer and a J-beta primer mix that a second PCR of roughly 7 to 12 cycles was run. TCRdb reprocessed the 5' RACE reads via MiXCR and lists one record per CDR3 protein. The sample has 780,000 or so distinct CDR3 sequences; around half are singletons. Sequencing used blood. The receptors originated from a man at least 80 years old in good health.

This clonotype was seen a handful of times. One end of the junction does not line up with germline, which may come from a read error. The V and J genes are TRBV6-5 and TRBJ2-1, with a tentative D call TRBD2 (6 bases). The V gene's germline CDR1 is MNHEY and CDR2 SVGAGI. The CDR3 length is 14 residues. CDR3 coding DNA: TGTGCCAGCAGTTACTCGAGGTGGGACTCAGAGCTGTTCTTC. The encoded protein is CASSYSRWDSELFF.

CDR3 in amino acids: CSVEIRSVNEQFF. The CDR3 DNA follows: TGCAGCGTTGAAATTAGGAGTGTCAATGAGCAGTTCTTC. The rearrangement uses TRBV29-1 and TRBJ2-1; D uncertain. Trimming removed 2 bases from V and 6 bases from J, with 11 bases in between. Germline V gene sequence: CDR1 SQVTM, CDR2 ANQGSEA. The CDR3 is made up of 13 amino acids.

The chain recombines TRBV12-3 or TRBV12-4 with TRBJ2-7; the match to TRBD2 covers 7 bases. The CDR3 sequence is 13 residues long. V gave up 8 bases and J gave up 2 bases; unmatched junction bases: 6. DNA of the CDR3: TGTGCCAGCGGGAGGGGCCCTCCCTACGAGCAGTACTTC. Translated, it gives CASGRGPPYEQYF.

This clonotype was counted between two and nine times. The chain couples TRBV6-6 to TRBJ2-7; 10 bases line up with TRBD1. In germline, CDR1 is MNHNY, CDR2 SVGAGI (reference sequence). Losses at the gene ends were 6 bases for V and 4 bases for J; bases not matched to a gene: 6. The CDR3 sequence is 14 residues long. The CDR3 nucleotides read TGTGCCAGCAGGAGGGACAGGGGCTCATACGAGCAGTACTTC. Its protein is CASRRDRGSYEQYF.

The V and J genes are TRBV11-2 and TRBJ2-7; possibly TRBD1 for D (7 bases). V was pared by 5 bases and J by 2 bases, with 16 bases between. This CDR3 has 15 residues. CDR1 and CDR2 (germline): SGHAT, FQNNGV. Here the CDR3 reads CASSLYRGGAYEQYF. CDR3 sequence (DNA): TGTGCCAGCAGCCTTTACAGGGGAGGTGCCTACGAGCAGTACTTC.

V and J are TRBV5-1 and TRBJ2-2; TRBD2 aligns across 7 bases. The junction had 7 bases not matched to a gene; V was cut back by 0 bases and J by 2 bases. This CDR3 contains 17 residues. The germline V gene encodes CDR1 SGHRS and CDR2 YFSETQ. The CDR3 coding sequence is TGCGCCAGCAGCTTGGCAGCTAGCGGAGAAAACACCGGGGAGCTGTTTTTT. Protein product: CASSLAASGENTGELFF.

There are a few counts of this clonotype. V gene TRBV5-1 combines with J gene TRBJ2-4; no reliable D call. Trimming left V 4 bases short and J 0 bases short, with 14 bases between. This CDR3 region has 16 residues. In germline, CDR1 is SGHRS, CDR2 YFSETQ. The CDR3 DNA sequence: TGCGCCAGCAGCATCACCCGTTCGGGAGCCAAAAACATTCAGTACTTC. The encoded protein is CASSITRSGAKNIQYF.

V usage is TRBV12-3 or TRBV12-4 and J usage is TRBJ2-7, with 8 nucleotides matching TRBD2. V lost 6 bases, J lost 0 bases, and 7 bases stayed unmatched. The CDR3 sequence is 15 residues long. The CDR3 loop reads CASSNSGINSYEQYF. The CDR3 bases are TGTGCCAGCAGCAATAGCGGGATAAACTCCTACGAGCAGTACTTC.

The rearrangement joins TRBV7-2 to TRBJ2-4; D is possibly TRBD1 or TRBD2 (5 bases each). Germline lookup yields CDR1 SGHTA and CDR2 FQGNSA. This CDR3 comprises 12 residues. Trimming left V 4 bases short and J 13 bases short, with 14 bases between. As DNA, the CDR3 is TGTGCCAGCAGCTCATATAAAGGGGAGCAGTACTTC. It encodes CASSSYKGEQYF.

The chain is built from TRBV12-3 or TRBV12-4 and TRBJ1-5; TRBD1 is a possible D gene (5 bases). The CDR3 is 15 amino acids. Trimming left V 4 bases short and J 0 bases short, with 10 bases between. CDR3 loop: CASSSRGYSNQPQHF. In DNA form, the CDR3 reads TGTGCCAGCAGTTCTCGGGGGTATAGCAATCAGCCCCAGCATTTT.

The genes are TRBV29-1 and TRBJ2-1; D is perhaps TRBD1 (6 bases). The V end lost 7 bases, the J end lost 13 bases, and 20 bases lay between the germline ends. The CDR3 extends over 12 amino acids. The germline V gene has CDR1 SQVTM and CDR2 ANQGSEA. The CDR3 sequence is CSAIGTSETQFF. The CDR3 bases are TGCAGCGCTATCGGGACATCAGAGACCCAGTTCTTC.

In this sample, this clonotype turned up a few times. The genes are TRBV12-3 or TRBV12-4 and TRBJ1-5; no clear D. Trimming stripped 6 bases from V and 0 bases from J, with 9 bases between. This CDR3 comprises 14 residues. The CDR3 loop is CASSRDYSNQPQHF. The CDR3 DNA reads as TGTGCCAGCAGCCGAGACTATAGCAATCAGCCCCAGCATTTT.

The chain is built from TRBV2 and TRBJ1-2, with D tentatively TRBD1 (5 bases). This CDR3 is built from 13 residues. V was clipped by 11 bases and J by 4 bases, with 17 bases between them. From germline, CDR1 is SNHLY and CDR2 FYNNEI. CDR3 amino acids: CAAPRAQLYGYTF. The CDR3 bases are TGTGCCGCACCCAGGGCCCAACTCTATGGCTACACCTTC.

The chain couples TRBV5-1 to TRBJ2-1; the D is unclear. The CDR3 has 14 residues. Trimming left V 2 bases short and J 2 bases short, with 8 bases between. Germline V gives CDR1 SGHRS, CDR2 YFSETQ. CDR3 nucleotides: TGCGCCAGCAGCTTTTCGAGCGCCTACAATGAGCAGTTCTTC. This encodes CASSFSSAYNEQFF.

The rearrangement links TRBV10-3 to TRBJ2-7; 8 bases map to TRBD2. Germline V gene lookup returns CDR1 ENHRY and CDR2 SYGVKD. Trimming at V came to 6 bases and at J to 6 bases, leaving 7 bases not matched to a gene. The CDR3 runs 13 residues. CDR3 protein: CAIRDGLAGEQYF. The CDR3 coding sequence is TGTGCCATCAGGGACGGACTAGCTGGCGAGCAGTACTTC.

This clonotype appeared a single time. The chain joins TRBV18 to TRBJ2-1; D is unclear. The J call may not be correct, given that the DNA end is closer to TRBJ2-7. The CDR3 sequence is 13 residues long. Germline assignment: CDR1 KGHSH and CDR2 LQKENI. The CDR3 loop reads CASSRDVTNEQYF. CDR3 nucleotide sequence: TGTGCCAGCTCAAGGGATGTTACTAATGAGCAGTACTTC.

This clonotype was counted only a few times. The chain recombines TRBV20-1 with TRBJ1-2, with 10 positions matching TRBD1. This CDR3 spans 17 amino acids. Germline V gene sequence: CDR1 DFQATT, CDR2 SNEGSKA (reference sequence). Trimming removed 3 bases from V and 0 bases from J; junction bases left unmatched: 10. In nucleotides, the CDR3 is TGCAGTGCTAGGCCAGGACAGGGGGAAAAAGCTAACTATGGCTACACCTTC. It yields the protein CSARPGQGEKANYGYTF.

CDR3 in amino acids: CASSPRDLYEQYF. The CDR3 nucleotides are TGTGCCAGCAGCCCCCGGGACTTATACGAGCAGTACTTC. The rearrangement joins TRBV7-2 to TRBJ2-5; a weak D match, TRBD2 (6 bases). The end of the DNA fits TRBJ2-7 better, so the J call may be wrong. Germline values: CDR1 SGHTA, CDR2 FQGNSA. CDR3 length: 13 amino acids.

The chain carries TRBV19 and TRBJ2-5, with unresolved D. The CDR3 covers 12 residues. Trimming shortened V by 7 bases and J by 5 bases, and 11 bases separated the two germline ends. Germline CDR1 is LNHDA and CDR2 is SQIVND (reference sequence). The DNA for the CDR3 is TGTGCCAGTAACTCAAACGGGGAGACCCAGTACTTC. Its translation: CASNSNGETQYF.

The chain employs TRBV27 and TRBJ2-7; D tentatively reads TRBD1 or TRBD2 (6 bases each). CDR3 length: 13 residues. V shed 5 bases and J shed 7 bases, with 15 bases lying between them. Germline V gives CDR1 MNHEY, CDR2 SMNVEV (reference sequence). The CDR3 DNA reads TGTGCCAGCAGTCGAGGGGGGTTCGGGGAGCAGTACTTC. Its protein is CASSRGGFGEQYF.

This clonotype came up once. The chain uses TRBV5-1 and TRBJ2-1; 11 bases match TRBD1. The CDR3 sequence is 16 residues long. V gave up 3 bases and J gave up 1 base; unmatched junction bases: 3. Looked up from germline, CDR1 is SGHRS and CDR2 is YFSETQ. The CDR3 region is CASSWGDRGSYNEQFF. The CDR3 region has the DNA TGCGCCAGCAGCTGGGGGGACAGGGGGTCCTACAATGAGCAGTTCTTC.

The chain has TRBV5-1 and TRBJ2-3, with 9 bases fitting TRBD2. J was trimmed by 14 bases and V by 3 bases; bases with no gene match: 25. From germline, CDR1 is SGHRS and CDR2 YFSETQ. The CDR3 extends over 18 amino acids. CDR3 DNA: TGCGCCAGCAGCTCCCCTAACAGCGGGAGGTCTGATCACAGATACGCGTATTTT. Translated: CASSSPNSGRSDHRYAYF.

V gene TRBV28 combines with J gene TRBJ2-3; D is possibly TRBD2 (6 bases). V dropped 6 bases and J dropped 7 bases, with 26 bases sitting between them. The CDR3 runs 17 residues. Germline CDR1 is MDHEN and CDR2 is SYDVKM. The CDR3 DNA sequence: TGTGCCAGCAGCTCCGGCCTTGGACTCGCGGGGAGTCATACGCAGTATTTT. Its protein product is CASSSGLGLAGSHTQYF.

Points on this clonotype: With a much larger clone just one base away, this may be a read error. The rearrangement links TRBV7-3 to TRBJ1-2, with 7 bases lining up with TRBD1. The CDR3 extends over 13 amino acids. Germline loops: CDR1 SGHTA, CDR2 FQGTGA. CDR3 amino acids: CASSGRQGFGCTF. CDR3 in DNA: TGTGCCAGCAGTGGAAGACAGGGATTTGGCTGCACCTTC.